The clone carrying this TCR beta chain was observed once. The antigen is undetermined. Regarding donors, all were healthy bone marrow donors. The source of the sample is a study of cytomegalovirus exposure and HLA in healthy donors. Study results and limitations: Cytomegalovirus status was reportedly diagnosed by the classifier with high specificity and sensitivity.

Germline V gene sequence: CDR1 MNHEY, CDR2 SVGAGI. V was clipped by 0 bases and J by 2 bases, with 11 bases between them. This CDR3 has 15 amino acids. In the PCR, 60 Vbeta and 13 Jbeta primers were used. Sequencing used immunoSEQ multiplex PCR; TCRdb keeps in-frame clones, though not all of them. The table lists approximately 150,000 clones, around 80% of them singletons. The V call is TRBV6-5, the J call TRBJ2-7, with D maybe TRBD2 (5 bases). The receptor was derived from a woman aged 40 to 50 in good health and CMV-seronegative. Sequencing used PBMCs. CDR3 loop: CASSYSDAGTYEQYF. DNA for the CDR3: TGTGCCAGCAGTTACTCAGACGCCGGGACCTACGAGCAGTACTTC.